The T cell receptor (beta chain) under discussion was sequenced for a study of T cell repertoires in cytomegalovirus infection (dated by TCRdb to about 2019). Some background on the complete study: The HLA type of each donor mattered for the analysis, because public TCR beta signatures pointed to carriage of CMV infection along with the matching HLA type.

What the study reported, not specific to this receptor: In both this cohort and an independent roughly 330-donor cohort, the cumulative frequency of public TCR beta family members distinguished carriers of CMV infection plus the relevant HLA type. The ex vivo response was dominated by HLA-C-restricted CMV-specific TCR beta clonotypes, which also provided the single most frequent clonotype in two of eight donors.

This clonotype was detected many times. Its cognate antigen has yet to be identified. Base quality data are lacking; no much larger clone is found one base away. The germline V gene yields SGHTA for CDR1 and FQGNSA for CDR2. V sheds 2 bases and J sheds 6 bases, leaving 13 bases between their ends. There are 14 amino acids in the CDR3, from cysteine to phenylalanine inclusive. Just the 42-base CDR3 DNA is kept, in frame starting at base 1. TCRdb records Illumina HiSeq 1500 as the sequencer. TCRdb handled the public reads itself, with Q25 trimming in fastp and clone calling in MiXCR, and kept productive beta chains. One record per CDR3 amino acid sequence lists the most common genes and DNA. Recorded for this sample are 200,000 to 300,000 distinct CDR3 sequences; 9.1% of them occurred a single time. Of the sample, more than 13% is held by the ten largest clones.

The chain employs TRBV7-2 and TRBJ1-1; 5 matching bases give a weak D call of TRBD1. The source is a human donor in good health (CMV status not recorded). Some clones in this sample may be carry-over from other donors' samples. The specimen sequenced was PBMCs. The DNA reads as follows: TGTGCCAGCAGCTTACAACAGGTTAGGGCTGAAGCTTTCTTT. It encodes CASSLQQVRAEAFF.